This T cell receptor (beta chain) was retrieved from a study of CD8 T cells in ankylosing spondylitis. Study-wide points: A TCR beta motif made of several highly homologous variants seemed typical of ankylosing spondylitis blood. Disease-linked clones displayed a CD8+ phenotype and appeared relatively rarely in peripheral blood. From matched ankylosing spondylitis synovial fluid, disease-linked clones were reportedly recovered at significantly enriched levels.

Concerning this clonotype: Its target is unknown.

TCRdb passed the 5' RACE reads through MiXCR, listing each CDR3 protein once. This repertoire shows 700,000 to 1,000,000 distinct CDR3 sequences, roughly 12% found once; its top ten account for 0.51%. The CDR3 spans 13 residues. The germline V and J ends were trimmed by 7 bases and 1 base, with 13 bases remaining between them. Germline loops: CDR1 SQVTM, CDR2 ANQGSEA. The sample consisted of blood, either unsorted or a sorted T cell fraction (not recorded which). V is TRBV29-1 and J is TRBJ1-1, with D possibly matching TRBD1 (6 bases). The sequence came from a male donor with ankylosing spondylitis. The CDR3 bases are TGCAGCGCCCGGACAGCTAAGAACACTGAAGCTTTCTTT. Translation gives CSARTAKNTEAFF.